The present entry profiles one TCR beta chain with its context. Its antigen is not known. The data belong to a study of regulatory T cells in long-lasting Graves disease. As to time point: persistent/refractory GD, antithyroid drugs over 5 years with positive TRAb. Making the TCR library involved RNA that had been extracted from PBMCs. General study points: Study was limited to peripheral blood, excluding thyroid tissue. Under persistent disease, TRBV28, TRBJ1-2 and TRBJ2-5 were used preferentially. Persistent cases of Graves' showed reduced TCR diversity relative to newly diagnosed patients.

Germline-derived CDR1 and CDR2 are DFQATT and SNEGSKA (reference sequence). CDR3 length: 14 amino acids. The ends were cut back, 5 bases at V and 4 bases at J, with 14 bases in the middle. CDR3-region Arm-PCR and iRepertoire HTBI primers produced the TCR beta libraries. Original processing methods: Sequenced samples collectively carried under 75 TRBV and some 15 TRBJ segments. TCRdb re-derived calls from the multiplex PCR reads in MiXCR, one entry per CDR3 protein. The V and J calls and clone size come from TCRdb's table, not from the authors' own analysis. Of around 430,000 distinct CDR3 sequences listed, approximately 23% are singletons.

The chain recombines TRBV20-1 with TRBJ2-2; possible D gene TRBD1, 5 bases. Material: peripheral blood mononuclear cells (PBMCs), obtained when the disease was refractory, from a patient treated with antithyroid drugs. This clonotype originated in a female donor with Graves disease. The DNA of the CDR3 is TGCAGTGCTTCTACCGGACACCTCACCGGGGAGCTGTTTTTT. It is translated as CSASTGHLTGELFF.